Below are 21 T cell receptor beta chains sequenced from a single sample in a study of CD8+ T cells in alopecia areata. The sequencing template was cDNA reverse transcribed from extracted RNA. Measured with immunoSEQ multiplex PCR; TCRdb has only the in-frame clones, and not every one. The repertoire holds 150,000 to 200,000 clones, roughly 53% seen once, with roughly 13% in the top ten. As for treatment: oral pan-JAK inhibitor, 5-10 mg twice daily. Sequenced material: CD8+ T cells sorted from blood, taken at week 24, from a patient treated with tofacitinib. The receptors stem from a human donor with alopecia areata.

This clone was seen more than once but under ten times. This chain links TRBV2 with TRBJ2-2; D may be TRBD2 (6 bases). The V gene lost 6 bases and the J gene lost 7 bases, with 6 bases spanning the gap. CDR3 length: 11 amino acids. Germline assignment: CDR1 SNHLY and CDR2 FYNNEI. This CDR3 is CASRGGGELFF. The CDR3 DNA is TGTGCCAGCAGGGGAGGCGGGGAGCTGTTTTTT.

This clone has a handful of counts. This rearrangement joins TRBV29-1 to TRBJ2-2, with TRBD2 as a possible D gene (5 bases). Trimming cost V 5 bases and J 1 base, with 8 bases left between them. Germline CDR1 reads SQVTM; CDR2 reads ANQGSEA. CDR3 length: 13 residues. Here the CDR3 DNA reads TGCAGCGTTTACGGGATGAACACCGGGGAGCTGTTTTTT. This translates into CSVYGMNTGELFF.

The chain employs TRBV2 and TRBJ2-1, with D tentatively TRBD1 (5 bases). The CDR3 contains 12 residues. V lost 7 bases to trimming and J lost 7 bases, with 11 bases between them. CDR1 and CDR2 (germline): SNHLY, FYNNEI. The CDR3, as DNA: TGTGCCAGCATTCTGGGGCGAAATGAGCAGTTCTTC. The encoded protein is CASILGRNEQFF.

This sequence joins TRBV4-2 and TRBJ2-7, with 7 positions matching TRBD1. V trimming: 1 base; J trimming: 4 bases; junction bases outside the gene matches: 13. Germline CDR1 and CDR2: LGHNA and YNFKEQ. This CDR3 is 17 amino acids long. The CDR3 is CASSQGPPRGRLYEQYF. For the CDR3, the DNA is TGTGCCAGCAGCCAAGGACCCCCTAGGGGGCGCTTATACGAGCAGTACTTC.

The chain has TRBV2 and TRBJ2-5, with D unclear. There are 15 residues in the CDR3. Between the trimmed V and J ends, which lost 4 bases and 1 base, there was a span of 13 bases. Looked up from germline, CDR1 is SNHLY and CDR2 is FYNNEI. CDR3 amino acids: CASSALDNPQETQYF. The CDR3 DNA sequence: TGTGCCAGCAGTGCTCTCGACAATCCCCAAGAGACCCAGTACTTC.

The CDR3 coding sequence is TGTGCCAGCAGTCGCCGGGACTCGACAGATACGCAGTATTTT. It specifies CASSRRDSTDTQYF. The rearrangement joins TRBV9 to TRBJ2-3, with D perhaps TRBD2 (6 bases). V lost 5 bases to trimming and J lost 3 bases, with 13 bases between them. The CDR3 is 14 amino acids. CDR1 and CDR2 (germline): SGDLS, YYNGEE.

The chain has TRBV7-6 and TRBJ2-7, with D perhaps matching TRBD2 (6 bases). Trimming took 1 base from V and 4 from J, leaving 11 bases between them. CDR1 and CDR2 (germline): SGHVS, FNYEAQ. CDR3 length equals 14 residues. The CDR3, as DNA: TGTGCCAGCAGCTTAGAAGGGGACTCGTACGAGCAGTACTTC. Translated: CASSLEGDSYEQYF.

The rearrangement joins TRBV7-8 to TRBJ1-2; 7 bases agree with TRBD1. Germline CDR1 reads SGHVS; CDR2 reads FQNEAQ. V lost 1 base to trimming and J lost 6 bases; unmatched junction nucleotides: 5. The CDR3 contains 14 residues. Here the CDR3 DNA reads TGTGCCAGCAGCTTAGGACAGGGACGGAATGGCTACACCTTC. Translation: CASSLGQGRNGYTF.

This clone was seen a single time. The J gene is TRBJ1-2, the V gene TRBV27, with D unclear. Between the trimmed V and J ends, which lost 0 bases and 1 base, there was a span of 9 bases. Germline V CDR1 and CDR2: MNHEY, SMNVEV (reference sequence). CDR3 length equals 15 residues. CDR3 amino acids: CASSLSLDGNYGYTF. The CDR3, as DNA: TGTGCCAGCAGTTTATCCCTCGACGGTAACTATGGCTACACCTTC.

The gene calls are TRBV15 and TRBJ2-6, with 9 bases aligning to TRBD1. This CDR3 has 17 amino acids. From germline, CDR1 is LNHNV and CDR2 YYDKDF (reference sequence). Trimming cost V 8 bases and J 3 bases; bases outside gene matches: 11. CDR3 DNA: TGTGCCACCCGCACGGGACAGGGAAGGAATGGGGCCAACGTCCTGACTTTC. Amino acid sequence: CATRTGQGRNGANVLTF.

The chain employs TRBV4-1 and TRBJ2-7, with D unresolved. This CDR3 region has 12 residues. Per the germline V gene, CDR1 is MGHRA and CDR2 is YSYEKL. The V gene lost 3 bases and the J gene lost 5 bases, with 8 bases spanning the gap. CDR3 residues: CASSHRPNEQYF. For the CDR3, the DNA is TGCGCCAGCAGCCACAGGCCCAACGAGCAGTACTTC.

V and J are TRBV7-9 and TRBJ1-2; TRBD1 is a possible D gene (5 bases). Germline-derived CDR1 and CDR2 are SEHNR and FQNEAQ (reference sequence). Between the trimmed V and J ends, which lost 5 bases and 2 bases, there was a span of 12 bases. The CDR3 has 14 amino acids. The CDR3 here is CASSHPGPNYGYTF. The DNA of the CDR3 is TGTGCCAGCAGCCATCCGGGGCCGAACTATGGCTACACCTTC. The variable domain in full, with the rest retrieved from reference TRBV7-9 and TRBJ1-2, is DTGVSQNPRHKITKRGQNVTFRCDPISEHNRLYWYRQTLGQGPEFLTYFQNEAQLEKSRLLSDRFSAERPKGSFSTLEIQRTEQGDSAMYLCASSHPGPNYGYTFGSGTRLTVV.

The V gene is TRBV27, the J gene TRBJ1-2; the match to TRBD1 covers 7 bases. Germline trimming cut 8 bases from V and 7 bases from J; bases unmatched to any gene: 10. There are 13 residues in the CDR3. The germline V gene encodes CDR1 MNHEY and CDR2 SMNVEV (reference sequence). CDR3 bases: TGTGCCAGCGGAGCCGACAGGGCTAGTGGCTACACCTTC. It is translated as CASGADRASGYTF.

This clone was counted a few times. The chain combines TRBV2 with TRBJ1-2; D call uncertain. The V end lost 7 bases, the J end lost 7 bases, and 19 bases lay between the germline ends. The CDR3 is 14 residues long. Germline values: CDR1 SNHLY, CDR2 FYNNEI. CDR3 amino acids: CASIEPFHPGGYTF. In DNA form, the CDR3 reads TGTGCCAGCATCGAGCCCTTCCACCCTGGTGGCTACACCTTC.

The chain uses TRBV6-1 and TRBJ2-7; 10 bases align to TRBD1. The trim removed 4 bases at V and 4 bases at J, leaving 7 bases unmatched. The germline V gene encodes CDR1 MNHNS and CDR2 SASEGT. The CDR3 has 15 residues. The CDR3 is CASSARDRGGYEQYF. The CDR3 DNA sequence: TGTGCCAGCAGTGCCCGGGACAGGGGAGGATACGAGCAGTACTTC.

This clone occurred a few times. The CDR3 DNA is TGTGCCAGCAGTCGGGAAGGGGTCCACAATGAGCAGTTCTTC. The encoded protein is CASSREGVHNEQFF. The V and J genes are TRBV11-2 and TRBJ2-1; D possibly uses TRBD1 or TRBD2 (5 bases each). The germline CDR1 and CDR2 sequences are SGHAT and FQNNGV. V was shortened by 6 bases and J by 5 bases, with 14 bases between the two germline ends. CDR3 size: 14 residues.

The J gene is TRBJ2-1, the V gene TRBV29-1, with D possibly matching TRBD2 (6 bases). Looked up from germline, CDR1 is SQVTM and CDR2 is ANQGSEA. This CDR3 contains 12 residues. The germline V and J ends were trimmed by 6 bases and 6 bases, with 12 bases remaining between them. The CDR3 DNA sequence: TGCAGCGTCCCCCGGGGAGGCAATGAGCAGTTCTTC. Translation gives CSVPRGGNEQFF.

In nucleotides, the CDR3 is TGTGCCAGCGGGGAAGTGGGACAGGGGGAAAACATTCAGTACTTC. This sequence encodes CASGEVGQGENIQYF. The rearrangement joins TRBV2 to TRBJ2-4, with 11 nucleotides matching TRBD1. The CDR3 covers 15 residues. V shed 8 bases, J shed 5 bases, and the junction held 8 bases outside the gene matches. CDR1 SNHLY and CDR2 FYNNEI come from the germline V gene.

The chain links TRBV27 to TRBJ2-7, with D unclear. This CDR3 has 14 amino acids. Looked up from germline, CDR1 is MNHEY and CDR2 is SMNVEV (reference sequence). V was pared by 3 bases and J by 2 bases, with 11 bases between. CDR3 coding DNA: TGTGCCAGCAGTTTCTTGGGGAAGCCCTACGAGCAGTACTTC. Amino acid sequence: CASSFLGKPYEQYF.

This rearrangement joins TRBV15 to TRBJ2-3; 7 nucleotides agree with TRBD2. The ends lost 0 bases at V and 1 base at J; junction bases unmatched: 4. Looked up from germline, CDR1 is LNHNV and CDR2 is YYDKDF (reference sequence). There are 16 residues in the CDR3. Here the CDR3 reads CATSRERSGGTDTQYF. The CDR3 nucleotides are TGTGCCACCAGCAGAGAGAGGAGCGGGGGCACAGATACGCAGTATTTT.

This chain connects TRBV19 to TRBJ1-2, with a weak D call TRBD1 (5 bases). Germline assignment: CDR1 LNHDA and CDR2 SQIVND (reference sequence). V lost 10 bases to trimming and J lost 4 bases, with 13 bases between them. The CDR3 has 12 residues. The CDR3 DNA is TGTGCCACGACGACAGAGTTCTATGGCTACACCTTC. Amino acids: CATTTEFYGYTF.